This T cell receptor beta chain comes out of a study of blood T cell repertoires in COVID-19 (dated by TCRdb to the early 2020s). Regarding the study in general: Collaborator samples came from the United States, Italy and Spain and covered acute and convalescent phases of COVID-19. The material from the prospective study consisted of cDNA or gDNA derived from T cells, B-cell-depleted T cells, or PBMCs. Deeply sampled blood TCRbeta repertoires from subjects exposed to, actively infected with, or recovered from COVID-19 were included in the dataset. The repertoires were released in a freely available public database intended as a resource for research on the immune response to SARS-CoV-2. Samples came from the ongoing ImmuneRACE study (first 160 participants) plus 1,254 subjects from 6 global collaborators. A de-identified subject ID, COVID-19 status, age in years and sex were almost always included in the sample metadata. Where available, HLA class I and class II types were taken from metadata supplied by the sample provider and were not determined by assay-based typing.

Trimming takes 10 bases from V and 0 bases from J, and the germline ends sit 16 bases apart. CDR3 length: 15 amino acids, cysteine to phenylalanine. Only the CDR3 part of the read is kept: 45 bases, read in frame from the first base. CDR1 SEHNR and CDR2 FQNEAQ are derived from the germline V gene (reference sequence). Here is what the overall study found, with its caveats: The quantity of clinical and demographic metadata differed by source and by participant and was supplied without curation.

This clone was seen a handful of times. The antigen this receptor binds is unknown. No quality values exist for individual bases; no much larger clone is one base distant. TCRbeta CDR3 regions were amplified from genomic DNA by means of the immunoSEQ Assay, a bias-controlled multiplex PCR. The study's own analysis went as follows. The number of nucleated cells in each sample was estimated from the amplification of reference gene primers within the assay. To quantify the absolute abundance of each unique TCRbeta CDR3 rearrangement, sequence reads were collapsed and filtered. For each sample, productive Simpson clonality was calculated as the square root of Simpson's diversity index across productive rearrangements. Held by TCRdb, this immuneACCESS table contains in-frame sequences only and omits some clones. Under half of the omission traces to an unresolved V gene where checked; the cause of the rest is unknown. D and trimming were read from the DNA, whereas the V and J calls and clone size are those reported in that table. The sample table holds more than 200,000 clones, of which 79% were seen once. 3% to 4% of the sample comes from the top ten.

Collaborating institutions collected whole blood in K2EDTA tubes following their own protocols. For TCRbeta analysis, collaborator samples were shipped as frozen whole blood, as isolated PBMCs, or as DNA extracted from either sample type. The material sequenced was peripheral blood. The chain is made from TRBV7-9 and TRBJ1-5; D gene: possibly TRBD1, on 5 matching bases. This clonotype was sampled from a middle-aged woman with active or convalescent COVID-19. The CDR3 reads as follows: CATHRKGDSNQPQHF. Here is the DNA: TGTGCCACCCATCGTAAAGGGGATAGCAATCAGCCCCAGCATTTT.